Here is one T cell receptor beta chain with its context. V lost 1 base to trimming and J lost 3 bases, with 8 bases between them. The CDR3 runs 14 residues. Germline CDR1 SGHAT, CDR2 FQNNGV. The entry originates in a study of blood T cell repertoires in COVID-19. Study at large: The origin of the acute and convalescent COVID-19 samples was the United States, Italy and Spain.

The method was immunoSEQ multiplex PCR; TCRdb's version includes in-frame clones alone and lacks a portion of them. In the table there are roughly 160,000 clones, more than 85% of which are singletons. Source material: peripheral blood. The sequence derives from a man aged 50 or older with acute or convalescent COVID-19. The rearrangement uses TRBV11-2 and TRBJ2-3; no clear D gene. CDR3 in DNA: TGTGCCAGCAGCTTAGTGCGCCAAACAGATACGCAGTATTTT. This sequence encodes CASSLVRQTDTQYF.